These 29 T cell receptor beta chains share one sample of origin, sequenced in a study of blood T cells in healthy people across ages. Primed by a sample-barcoded 5' primer and a J-beta primer mix, a second PCR proceeded for about 6 to 11 cycles. MiXCR, run by TCRdb on the 5' RACE reads, gives a single entry per CDR3 protein. The table shows roughly 410,000 distinct CDR3 sequences, with more than 45% occurring only once. Sequencing input: blood. The receptors stem from a man aged 60 to 69 in good health.

This clonotype was picked up a small number of times. V is TRBV12-3 or TRBV12-4 and J is TRBJ2-5, with D possibly being TRBD2 (6 bases). TRBJ2-7 matches the DNA end more closely, so the J call is doubtful. The CDR3 is made up of 14 amino acids. CDR3 DNA: TGTGCCAGCAGTCTGGGACTTGGAAAGGACGAGCAGTACTTC. It is translated as CASSLGLGKDEQYF.

The chain employs TRBV10-3 and TRBJ2-5; D might be TRBD1 (6 bases). The assigned J gene may be wrong: the sequence end matches TRBJ2-7 better. CDR1 and CDR2 from the germline V gene are ENHRY and SYGVKD. This CDR3 is 13 amino acids long. DNA of the CDR3: TGTGCCATCAGTGGGGGGCCCAACCACGAGCAGTACTTC. Its translation: CAISGGPNHEQYF.

This clonotype appeared many times. J is TRBJ1-1 and V is TRBV28; 7 bases fit TRBD1. Germline V gene lookup returns CDR1 MDHEN and CDR2 SYDVKM. J was trimmed by 8 bases and V by 5 bases; bases with no gene match: 2. This CDR3 is built from 11 residues. CDR3 protein: CASSRDREAFF. As DNA, the CDR3 is TGTGCCAGCAGTAGGGACAGAGAAGCTTTCTTT.

The chain has TRBV7-2 and TRBJ2-5, with a weak D call TRBD2 (6 bases). The end of the DNA is better explained by TRBJ2-7, so the J call may be wrong. Germline V gene data show CDR1 as SGHTA and CDR2 as FQGNSA. CDR3 size: 12 residues. This chain's CDR3 is CASTSGAYEQYF. The CDR3 DNA reads TGTGCCAGCACTTCGGGGGCCTACGAGCAGTACTTC.

The chain employs TRBV4-2 and TRBJ2-1; tentative D call: TRBD1 (6 bases). CDR1 LGHNA and CDR2 YNFKEQ come from the germline V gene. This CDR3 region has 14 residues. The germline V and J ends were trimmed by 5 bases and 0 bases, with 8 bases remaining between them. CDR3 sequence reads: CASSKDSSYNEQFF. The CDR3 DNA follows: TGTGCCAGCAGCAAGGACAGCTCCTACAATGAGCAGTTCTTC.

The chain employs TRBV12-3 or TRBV12-4 and TRBJ2-1; TRBD1 matches 8 bases. After removal of 5 bases from V and 7 bases from J, the junction contained 4 bases not matched to a gene. This CDR3 has 13 residues. This CDR3 is CASSPGTGNEQFF. The CDR3 DNA is TGTGCCAGCAGTCCCGGGACAGGAAATGAGCAGTTCTTC.

This clonotype showed up just a few times. V usage is TRBV3-1 and J usage is TRBJ1-1, with D possibly TRBD1 on 5 matching bases. The V gene lost 4 bases and the J gene lost 0 bases, with 15 bases spanning the gap. Germline V lookup: CDR1 LGHDT, CDR2 YNNKEL (reference sequence). This CDR3 is 16 amino acids long. CDR3 region: CASSPTGAGMNTEAFF. CDR3 bases: TGTGCCAGCAGCCCCACCGGGGCTGGGATGAACACTGAAGCTTTCTTT.

The J gene is TRBJ2-5, the V gene TRBV12-3 or TRBV12-4; TRBD1 matches 8 bases. The trim removed 6 bases at V and 10 bases at J, leaving 7 bases unmatched. The CDR3 is 12 amino acids. Here the CDR3 reads CASRRTGSGQYF. The CDR3 coding sequence is TGTGCCAGCAGGCGGACAGGGAGCGGCCAGTACTTC.

This chain uses TRBV20-1 with TRBJ2-7; 8 bases line up with TRBD2. The closer fit of TRBJ2-4 to the DNA end suggests the J call may be wrong. There are 16 residues in the CDR3. From germline, CDR1 is DFQATT and CDR2 SNEGSKA (reference sequence). CDR3 DNA sequence: TGCAGTGTTACCACTAGCGGACGACTCCTCCAAAACATTCAGTACTTC. Its translation is CSVTTSGRLLQNIQYF.

This clonotype was observed a handful of times. The V call is TRBV20-1, the J call TRBJ2-1; 11 nucleotides agree with TRBD2. With V trimmed by 5 bases and J by 7 bases, 4 bases remained unmatched. The CDR3 runs 13 residues. CDR1 is DFQATT and CDR2 is SNEGSKA in the germline V gene (reference sequence). The CDR3 loop reads CSALAGGGNEQFF. In DNA, the CDR3 is TGCAGTGCTTTAGCGGGGGGGGGTAATGAGCAGTTCTTC.

This clonotype was picked up a small number of times. The CDR3 DNA sequence: TGCAGTGCTAGACCTCCCGGGACAGTTCAAGAGACCCAGTACTTC. This sequence encodes CSARPPGTVQETQYF. The gene calls are TRBV20-1 and TRBJ2-5; TRBD1 agrees at 7 bases. The CDR3 contains 15 residues. After removal of 2 bases from V and 2 bases from J, the junction contained 8 bases not matched to a gene. From germline, CDR1 is DFQATT and CDR2 SNEGSKA (reference sequence).

The V and J genes are TRBV29-1 and TRBJ2-1; D possibly uses TRBD1 or TRBD2 (5 bases each). V shed 7 bases and J shed 8 bases, with 12 bases lying between them. The germline V gene encodes CDR1 SQVTM and CDR2 ANQGSEA. The CDR3 has 11 residues. As DNA, the CDR3 is TGCAGCGCCAGGGACCCGTATGAGCAGTTCTTC. Its translation: CSARDPYEQFF.

This clonotype has more than one count but fewer than ten. The rearrangement joins TRBV12-5 to TRBJ2-3; D gene unclear. The V gene's germline CDR1 is LGHNT and CDR2 FRNRAP. With 4 bases removed from V and 1 base from J, the gap between germline ends came to 12 bases. The length of the CDR3 is 15 residues. In DNA form, the CDR3 reads TGTGCTAGTGGTTGGAATCACTGGGGCACAGATACGCAGTATTTT. Its translation is CASGWNHWGTDTQYF.

As concerns this clonotype: With a much larger clone just one base away, this may be a read error. The rearrangement uses TRBV7-2 and TRBJ2-1; no clear D gene. V was pared by 1 base and J by 12 bases, with 10 bases between. Looked up from germline, CDR1 is SGHTA and CDR2 is FQGNSA. This CDR3 spans 12 amino acids. The CDR3 region is CASSLGLTVQFF. The CDR3 DNA is TGTGCCAGCAGCTTAGGTCTCACGGTGCAGTTCTTC.

J is TRBJ2-7 and V is TRBV4-1; possibly TRBD1 for D (6 bases). The CDR3 is 16 amino acids. The V and J ends lost 3 bases and 2 bases respectively, with 17 bases between them. Germline loops: CDR1 MGHRA, CDR2 YSYEKL. CDR3 DNA sequence: TGCGCCAGCAGCCAGGCCTCTGGGGGCGCACCCTACGAGCAGTACTTC. It is translated as CASSQASGGAPYEQYF.

This clonotype was recorded a few times. This chain joins TRBV7-2 and TRBJ1-1; 9 nucleotides line up with TRBD1. This CDR3 comprises 15 residues. Germline V gives CDR1 SGHTA, CDR2 FQGNSA. Germline trimming cut 6 bases from V and 5 bases from J; bases unmatched to any gene: 10. DNA of the CDR3: TGTGCCAGCAGACCCCCCGGGACAGGGCTAACTGAAGCTTTCTTT. Translation: CASRPPGTGLTEAFF. Full variable domain (rest looked up from reference TRBV7-2 and TRBJ1-1): GAGVSQSPSNKVTEKGKDVELRCDPISGHTALYWYRQSLGQGLEFLIYFQGNSAPDKSGLPSDRFSAERTGGSVSTLTIQRTQQEDSAVYLCASRPPGTGLTEAFFGQGTRLTVV.

V is TRBV7-8 and J is TRBJ1-5; D ambiguous. With 5 bases removed from V and 5 bases from J, the gap between germline ends came to 19 bases. Per germline, CDR1 SGHVS and CDR2 FQNEAQ. CDR3 length: 16 residues. Written as DNA, the CDR3 is TGTGCCAGCAGCCCAGAAGGGAGTGGTTTGCATCAGCCCCAGCATTTT. It translates to CASSPEGSGLHQPQHF.

The V gene is TRBV5-4, the J gene TRBJ2-1, with D possibly being TRBD1 (5 bases). The CDR3 is made up of 15 amino acids. Germline V gives CDR1 SGHNT, CDR2 YYREEE (reference sequence). Trimming removed 4 bases at V and 2 bases at J, with 13 bases between. CDR3 nucleotide sequence: TGTGCCAGCAGCCAAGTCTCGACAGCCTACAATGAGCAGTTCTTC. Translated: CASSQVSTAYNEQFF. Combining the CDR3 with reference TRBV5-4 and TRBJ2-1 gives the whole variable domain ETGVTQSPTHLIKTRGQQVTLRCSSQSGHNTVSWYQQALGQGPQFIFQYYREEENGRGNFPPRFSGLQFPNYSSELNVNALELDDSALYLCASSQVSTAYNEQFFGPGTRLTVL.

The genes are TRBV20-1 and TRBJ1-6; the D is unclear. Germline V gives CDR1 DFQATT, CDR2 SNEGSKA (reference sequence). CDR3 length: 15 amino acids. The V gene lost 3 bases and the J gene lost 0 bases, with 9 bases spanning the gap. This chain's CDR3 is CSAREHSSYNSPLHF. CDR3 nucleotide sequence: TGCAGTGCTAGGGAGCACAGCTCCTATAATTCACCCCTCCACTTT.

This clonotype was counted ten times or more. The chain couples TRBV7-6 to TRBJ2-5; D gene ambiguous. V dropped 5 bases and J dropped 5 bases, with 12 bases sitting between them. Germline lookup yields CDR1 SGHVS and CDR2 FNYEAQ. CDR3 length equals 13 residues. The CDR3 loop reads CASSLLRLETQYF. CDR3 nucleotide sequence: TGTGCCAGCAGCCTACTCAGGCTGGAGACCCAGTACTTC.

CDR3 residues: CATSDPNNYGYTF. The CDR3 coding sequence is TGTGCCACCAGTGACCCCAACAACTATGGCTACACCTTC. This chain connects TRBV24-1 to TRBJ1-2, with unresolved D. This CDR3 contains 13 residues. Deletions cut 4 bases from V and 2 bases from J, with 7 bases between. Looked up from germline, CDR1 is KGHDR and CDR2 is SFDVKD.

This clonotype was seen only once. The chain combines TRBV6-2 or TRBV6-3 with TRBJ2-4; D ambiguous. With 6 bases removed from V and 0 bases from J, the gap between germline ends came to 6 bases. This CDR3 region has 13 residues. Germline values: CDR1 MNHEY, CDR2 SVGEGT. The CDR3 sequence is CASRKIAKNIQYF. CDR3 nucleotide sequence: TGTGCCAGCAGGAAGATAGCCAAAAACATTCAGTACTTC.

A few counts support this clonotype. This chain links TRBV7-9 with TRBJ2-3, with 8 bases lining up with TRBD2. With 5 bases clipped from V and 2 bases from J, the junction kept 12 bases outside the gene matches. Germline values: CDR1 SEHNR, CDR2 FQNEAQ (reference sequence). CDR3 size: 17 residues. The CDR3 region has the DNA TGTGCCAGCAGCCCGATAGCGGGACCCGATACCACAGATACGCAGTATTTT. As protein: CASSPIAGPDTTDTQYF.

V and J are TRBV15 and TRBJ1-2; the D gene is possibly TRBD1 (5 bases). The CDR3 contains 15 residues. Trimming cost V 0 bases and J 1 base, with 9 bases left between them. Germline values: CDR1 LNHNV, CDR2 YYDKDF (reference sequence). The DNA for the CDR3 is TGTGCCACCAGCAGAGATGTAGGGGTTAACTATGGCTACACCTTC. It codes for CATSRDVGVNYGYTF.

At least ten counts were recorded for this clonotype. For the CDR3, the DNA is TGCAGTGCGGACGGACTAGCGGGGGGGCCAGCAGATACGCAGTATTTT. It is translated as CSADGLAGGPADTQYF. The chain links TRBV20-1 to TRBJ2-3; TRBD2 matches at 15 bases. Per the germline V gene, CDR1 is DFQATT and CDR2 is SNEGSKA (reference sequence). The CDR3 extends over 16 amino acids. V dropped 6 bases and J dropped 4; count of bases not matched to a gene: 8.

The rearrangement uses TRBV29-1 and TRBJ2-1; TRBD2 matches at 9 bases. The trim removed 4 bases at V and 6 bases at J, leaving 4 bases unmatched. This CDR3 has 13 amino acids. Germline V gives CDR1 SQVTM, CDR2 ANQGSEA. The DNA for the CDR3 is TGCAGCGTTGCCGCGGGAGGGCTCAATGAGCAGTTCTTC. Protein product: CSVAAGGLNEQFF.

The chain employs TRBV6-5 and TRBJ1-1; 8 bases agree with TRBD1. Germline V lookup: CDR1 MNHEY, CDR2 SVGAGI. This CDR3 comprises 16 residues. Trimming removed 6 bases from V and 4 bases from J; junction bases left unmatched: 13. CDR3 sequence reads: CASRTGTGLAGTEAFF. Here the CDR3 DNA reads TGTGCCAGCAGGACCGGGACAGGCCTCGCAGGCACTGAAGCTTTCTTT.

The chain links TRBV29-1 to TRBJ2-3, with unresolved D. V was pared by 4 bases and J by 0 bases, with 8 bases between. Germline loops: CDR1 SQVTM, CDR2 ANQGSEA. This CDR3 is built from 13 residues. The CDR3 DNA is TGCAGCGTTGCCGGGCCTAGCACAGATACGCAGTATTTT. Translating gives CSVAGPSTDTQYF.

This clonotype was picked up a small number of times. This sequence joins TRBV28 and TRBJ2-7; tentatively, D is TRBD2 (6 bases). The CDR3 runs to 15 residues. Trimming left V 7 bases short and J 0 bases short, with 16 bases between. Germline CDR1 reads MDHEN; CDR2 reads SYDVKM. In DNA form, the CDR3 reads TGTGCCAGCATTCAAGCGGGCGTTAGCTCCTACGAGCAGTACTTC. Protein: CASIQAGVSSYEQYF.